Listed here is a single TCR beta chain. Execution of the assay was at deep level. Each replicate PCR on the sorted subsets used around 200 ng DNA (about 30,000 T cell genomes). Clones were read by immunoSEQ multiplex PCR, and TCRdb kept only the in-frame ones, dropping some. Altogether roughly 2 million clones are present, approximately 96% being singletons, with the ten largest covering roughly 0.13%. This entry comes from a study of shared clonotypes between healthy human individuals. Material: naive CD4+ T cells sorted from blood. The subset was: CD45RA+ positively selected. The sequence derives from a man aged 18 to 30 in good health.

The CDR3 region has the DNA TGTGCCAGCAGTTCGGCTGGACTTACCGGGGAGCTGTTTTTT. Protein product: CASSSAGLTGELFF. The rearrangement uses TRBV6-5 and TRBJ2-2; perhaps TRBD2 as D (5 bases). V lost 4 bases and J 5 bases, leaving 11 bases between the germline ends. CDR1 is MNHEY and CDR2 is SVGAGI in the germline V gene. CDR3 length: 14 amino acids.